This T cell receptor (beta chain) was captured in a study of post-analysis software for immune sequencing data. Study findings and constraints: In patients, TRBV5-6, TRBV5-1 and TRBV20-1 belonged to roughly five TRBV segments found more frequently than in controls.

The CDR3 has 13 amino acids. Germline V gene sequence: CDR1 MDHEN, CDR2 SYDVKM. V dropped 4 bases and J dropped 5 bases, with 9 bases sitting between them. Researchers reported that TCR beta cDNA libraries carried unique molecular identifiers. cDNA molecules numbering about 490,000 came from approximately 0.91 to 9.4 million T cells. TCRdb fed the PCR reads into MiXCR, producing one record per CDR3 protein. Of fewer than 850,000 distinct CDR3 sequences listed, roughly 29% are singletons. This clonotype was picked up a small number of times. Its antigen is unidentified. The sample consisted of blood. The TCR was taken from a girl aged 5 to 17 with multiple sclerosis. This rearrangement joins TRBV28 to TRBJ2-1; D gene ambiguous. The CDR3 region has the DNA TGTGCCAGCAGTTACCAGGTCCACAATGAGCAGTTCTTC. Translation: CASSYQVHNEQFF.